This T cell receptor (beta chain) was sequenced in a study of T cells of healthy individuals. TCRdb called the 5' RACE reads again in MiXCR, with one record for every CDR3 protein. The data show about 96,000 distinct CDR3 sequences, with approximately 15% seen just once and under 7.5% held by the top ten. This CDR3 has 13 residues. CDR1 is DFQATT, CDR2 SNEGSKA, per germline (reference sequence). The ends lost 3 bases at V and 3 bases at J; junction bases unmatched: 5. This clonotype appeared a few times. The source is a human donor in good health. The chain is built from TRBV20-1 and TRBJ2-7, with 7 bases lining up with TRBD1. CDR3 amino acids: CSASEGAFYEQYF. As DNA, the CDR3 is TGCAGTGCTAGCGAGGGGGCCTTCTACGAGCAGTACTTC.